The rows below give T cell receptor beta chains drawn from one sample of a study of T cell responses to AZD1222 COVID-19 vaccine. Clones were read by immunoSEQ multiplex PCR, and TCRdb kept only the in-frame ones, dropping some. The table has approximately 94,000 clones, roughly 91% seen once. Sequenced material: peripheral blood, taken on day 0 of AZD1222 vaccination. The origin of the receptors is an adult in good health. Both conserved end residues are part of each CDR3.

j_call,v_call,cdr3_aa
TRBJ1-1,TRBV18,CASSQGNTEAFF
TRBJ2-7,TRBV13,CASSLQETYEQYF
TRBJ2-2,TRBV9,CASSPRTITGELFF
TRBJ1-1,TRBV18,CASSPLNRGATTEAFF
TRBJ1-2,TRBV3-1/TRBV3-2,CASSQGQPINYGYTF
TRBJ2-3,TRBV5-1,CASSLGTRQADTQYF
TRBJ2-7,TRBV2,CASKLTGHFSYEQYF
TRBJ1-1,TRBV7-9,CASSQRTGGYSEAFF
TRBJ2-2,TRBV7-2,CASSPLAGELFF
TRBJ1-2,TRBV15,CATSRGEGGNYGYTF
TRBJ2-1,TRBV9,CASSTGTTINEQFF
TRBJ2-1,TRBV24-1,CATPPGPPKGNEQFF
TRBJ1-1,TRBV11-2,CASSSPGLPNTEAFF
TRBJ1-1,TRBV18,CASSRGSSNTEAFF
TRBJ2-3,TRBV10-3,CAIRGTSGRPSTDTQYF
TRBJ2-2,TRBV10-3,CAISESKLAEDTGELFF
TRBJ1-2,TRBV5-1,CASSLGTGDYGYTF
TRBJ2-2,TRBV4-2,CASSGRLAGKGAGELFF
TRBJ2-1,TRBV28,CASSSGGTSSYNEQFF
TRBJ2-7,TRBV3-1/TRBV3-2,CASSQGGESYEQYF
TRBJ2-1,TRBV27,CASRTYTLGEEQFF
TRBJ2-7,TRBV27,CASSLDRGLLSGRNEQYF
TRBJ2-3,TRBV7-3,CASSLVGSPSSTDTQYF
TRBJ2-1,TRBV6-6,CASSYQEQVYNEQFF
TRBJ2-2,TRBV7-3,CASSLVGPTGELFF
TRBJ1-3,TRBV15,CATGRGRSSGNTIYF
TRBJ2-7,TRBV27,CASRPILASYEQYF
TRBJ2-3,TRBV5-1,CASSLLAGGGDTQYF
TRBJ2-2,TRBV9,CASSVGLTGELFF
TRBJ1-5,TRBV7-9,CASRGGGENQPQHF
TRBJ1-1,TRBV4-2,CASSQDWGASTEAFF
TRBJ1-2,TRBV11-2,CASSIDRTHYGYTF
TRBJ2-1,TRBV5-1,CASSSEAGVVHEQFF
TRBJ1-3,TRBV19,CASSRDRLSSGNTIYF
TRBJ2-5,TRBV10-3,CAISGEETQYF
TRBJ1-4,TRBV30,CASAWQTEKLFF
TRBJ2-1,TRBV18,CASSPETGGEALLSEQFF
TRBJ2-6,TRBV27,CASSLRGGVGAGANVLTF
TRBJ1-3,TRBV9,CASSAGGQGGNTIYF
TRBJ2-5,TRBV28,CASRGIQETQYF
TRBJ1-3,TRBV7-6,CASSLTAEMFGNTIYF
TRBJ1-2,TRBV5-1,CASSQRFPTDGYTF
TRBJ1-6,TRBV28,CASNTHGSPLHF
TRBJ1-4,TRBV7-9,CASSPQTGGDEKLFF
TRBJ1-1,TRBV27,CASSLFPTGTVNTEAFF
TRBJ1-2,TRBV6-5,CASRGHPTADYGYTF
TRBJ1-3,TRBV9,CASSVAGSGGNTIYF
TRBJ1-5,TRBV6-5,CASRSSGTGDQPQHF
TRBJ1-2,TRBV28,CASSLQGTANYGYTF
TRBJ2-3,TRBV6-1,CASSELPARDTQYF
TRBJ2-1,TRBV18,CASSLDRTNEQFF